This TCR beta chain was identified in a study of cytotoxic CD8 clonotypes in ibrutinib-treated CLL. The CDR3 has 14 amino acids. The germline gives CDR1 SEHNR, CDR2 FQNEAQ (reference sequence). Deletions cut 5 bases from V and 2 bases from J, with 12 bases between. Profiling relied on immunoSEQ multiplex PCR, and the TCRdb table lists in-frame clones only, not all of them. Of roughly 45,000 clones detected, just over 65% appear once; the ten largest clones hold approximately 21%. The chain links TRBV7-9 to TRBJ1-1; D call uncertain. Sequences were derived from PBMCs, sampled after 24 months of ibrutinib treatment. This TCR was sampled from a human donor with chronic lymphocytic leukemia. The CDR3 reads CASSRTGSNTEAFF. In DNA, the CDR3 is TGTGCCAGCAGCCGAACGGGGAGTAACACTGAAGCTTTCTTT.